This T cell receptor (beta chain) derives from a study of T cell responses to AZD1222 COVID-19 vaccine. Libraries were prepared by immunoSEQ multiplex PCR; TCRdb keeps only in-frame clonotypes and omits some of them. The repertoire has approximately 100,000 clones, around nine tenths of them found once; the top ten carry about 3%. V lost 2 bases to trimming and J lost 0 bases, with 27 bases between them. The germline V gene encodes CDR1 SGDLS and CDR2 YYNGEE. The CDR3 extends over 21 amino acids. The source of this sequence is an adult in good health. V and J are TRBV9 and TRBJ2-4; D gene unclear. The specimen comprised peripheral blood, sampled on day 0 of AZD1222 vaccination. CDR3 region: CASSVRPTHFLASSAKNIQYF. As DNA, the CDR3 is TGTGCCAGCAGCGTCCGCCCTACCCATTTTTTGGCCTCCTCAGCCAAAAACATTCAGTACTTC.